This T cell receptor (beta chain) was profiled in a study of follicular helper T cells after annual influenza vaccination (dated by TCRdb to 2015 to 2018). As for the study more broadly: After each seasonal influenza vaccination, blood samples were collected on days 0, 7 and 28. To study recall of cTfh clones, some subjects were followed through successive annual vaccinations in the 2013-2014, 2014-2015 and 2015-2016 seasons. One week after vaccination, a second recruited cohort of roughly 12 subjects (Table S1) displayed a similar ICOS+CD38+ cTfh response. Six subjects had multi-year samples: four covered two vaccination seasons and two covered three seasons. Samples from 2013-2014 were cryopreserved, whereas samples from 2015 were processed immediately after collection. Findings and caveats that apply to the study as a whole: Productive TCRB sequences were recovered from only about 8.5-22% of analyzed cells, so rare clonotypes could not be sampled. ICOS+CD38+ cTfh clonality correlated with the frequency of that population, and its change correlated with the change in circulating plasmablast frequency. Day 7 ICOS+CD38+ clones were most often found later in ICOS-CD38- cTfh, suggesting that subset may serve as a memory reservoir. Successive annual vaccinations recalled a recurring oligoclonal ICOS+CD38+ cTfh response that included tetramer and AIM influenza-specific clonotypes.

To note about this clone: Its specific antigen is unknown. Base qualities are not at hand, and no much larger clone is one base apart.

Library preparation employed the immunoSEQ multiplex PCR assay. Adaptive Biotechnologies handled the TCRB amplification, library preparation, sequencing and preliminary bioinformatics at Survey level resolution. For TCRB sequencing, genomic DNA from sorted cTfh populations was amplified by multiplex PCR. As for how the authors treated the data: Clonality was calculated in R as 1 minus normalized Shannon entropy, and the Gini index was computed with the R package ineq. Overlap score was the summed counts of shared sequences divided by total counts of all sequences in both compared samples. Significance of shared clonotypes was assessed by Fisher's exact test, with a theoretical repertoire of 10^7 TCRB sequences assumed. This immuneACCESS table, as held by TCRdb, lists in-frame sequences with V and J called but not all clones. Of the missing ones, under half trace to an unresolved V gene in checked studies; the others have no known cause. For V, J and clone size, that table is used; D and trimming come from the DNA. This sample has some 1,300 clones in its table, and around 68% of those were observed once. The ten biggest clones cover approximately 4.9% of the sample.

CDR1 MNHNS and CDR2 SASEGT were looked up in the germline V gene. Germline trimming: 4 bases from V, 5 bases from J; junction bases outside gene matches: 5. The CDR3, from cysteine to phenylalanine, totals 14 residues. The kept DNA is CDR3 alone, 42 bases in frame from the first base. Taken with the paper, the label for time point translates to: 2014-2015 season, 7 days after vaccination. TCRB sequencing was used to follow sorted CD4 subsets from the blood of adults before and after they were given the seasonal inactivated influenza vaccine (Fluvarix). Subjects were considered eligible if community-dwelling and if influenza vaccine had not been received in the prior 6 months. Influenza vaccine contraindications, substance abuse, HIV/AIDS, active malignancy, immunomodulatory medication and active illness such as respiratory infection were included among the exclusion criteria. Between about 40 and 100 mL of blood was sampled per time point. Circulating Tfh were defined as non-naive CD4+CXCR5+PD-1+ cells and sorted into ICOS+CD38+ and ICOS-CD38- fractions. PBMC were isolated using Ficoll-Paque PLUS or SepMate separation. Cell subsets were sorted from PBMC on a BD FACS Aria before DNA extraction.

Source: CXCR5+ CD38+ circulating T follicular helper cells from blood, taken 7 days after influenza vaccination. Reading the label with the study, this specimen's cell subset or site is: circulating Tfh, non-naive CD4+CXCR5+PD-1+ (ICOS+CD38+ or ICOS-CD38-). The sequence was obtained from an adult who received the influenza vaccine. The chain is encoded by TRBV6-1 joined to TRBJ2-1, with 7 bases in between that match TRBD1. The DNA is TGTGCCAGCAGTGTTCGACAGGGAAACAATGAGCAGTTCTTC. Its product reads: CASSVRQGNNEQFF.